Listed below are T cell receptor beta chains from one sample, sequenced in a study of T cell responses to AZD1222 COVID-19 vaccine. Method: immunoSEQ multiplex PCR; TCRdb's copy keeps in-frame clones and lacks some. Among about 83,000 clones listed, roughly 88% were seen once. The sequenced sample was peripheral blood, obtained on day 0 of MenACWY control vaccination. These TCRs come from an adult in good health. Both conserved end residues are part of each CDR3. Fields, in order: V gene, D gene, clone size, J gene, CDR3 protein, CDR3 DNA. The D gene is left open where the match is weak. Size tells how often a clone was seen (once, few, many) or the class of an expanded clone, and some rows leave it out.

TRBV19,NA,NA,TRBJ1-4,CASSMQQGVRTNEKLFF,TGTGCCAGTAGTATGCAACAGGGTGTCCGGACTAATGAAAAACTGTTTTTT
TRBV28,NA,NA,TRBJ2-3,CASRTGGSDTQYF,TGTGCCAGCAGGACTGGGGGGTCAGATACGCAGTATTTT
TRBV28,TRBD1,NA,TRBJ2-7,CASSSHSTGEYEQYF,TGTGCCAGCAGTTCCCACTCGACAGGGGAGTACGAGCAGTACTTC
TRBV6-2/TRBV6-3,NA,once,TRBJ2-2,CASSYRAEYTGELFF,TGTGCCAGCAGTTACCGGGCAGAATACACCGGGGAGCTGTTTTTT
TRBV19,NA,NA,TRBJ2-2,CASSAAWANTGELFF,TGTGCCAGTAGTGCCGCCTGGGCGAACACCGGGGAGCTGTTTTTT
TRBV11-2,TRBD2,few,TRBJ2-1,CASSSSGSPYNEQFF,TGTGCCAGCAGCTCAAGCGGGAGTCCCTACAATGAGCAGTTCTTC
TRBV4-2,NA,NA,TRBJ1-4,CASSQPVGEEEKLFF,TGTGCCAGCAGCCAACCAGTAGGGGAGGAAGAAAAACTGTTTTTT
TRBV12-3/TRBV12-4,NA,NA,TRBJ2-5,CASSPGSETQYF,TGTGCCAGCAGCCCTGGCTCCGAGACCCAGTACTTC
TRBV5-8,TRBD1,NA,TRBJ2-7,CASSEPTGREPYEQYF,TGTGCCAGCAGCGAACCGACAGGGAGAGAACCCTACGAGCAGTACTTC
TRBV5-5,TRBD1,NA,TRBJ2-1,CASSLNPTGDNEQFF,TGTGCCAGCAGCTTGAACCCGACAGGGGACAATGAGCAGTTCTTC
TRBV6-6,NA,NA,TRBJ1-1,CASRMVEAFF,TGTGCCAGCAGAATGGTTGAAGCTTTCTTT
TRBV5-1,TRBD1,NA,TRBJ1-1,CASSIDRGGGTEAFF,TGCGCCAGCAGCATTGACAGGGGAGGGGGGACTGAAGCTTTCTTT
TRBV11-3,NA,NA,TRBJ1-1,CASSLSGHDTEAFF,TGTGCCAGCAGCTTATCGGGCCATGACACTGAAGCTTTCTTT
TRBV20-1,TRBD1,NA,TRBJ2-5,CSALDRETQYF,TGCAGTGCTCTGGACAGGGAGACCCAGTACTTC
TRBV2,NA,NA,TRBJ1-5,CASSEAVWGPNQPQHF,TGTGCCAGCAGTGAAGCGGTCTGGGGGCCCAATCAGCCCCAGCATTTT
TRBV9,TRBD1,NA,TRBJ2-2,CASSSLTRTGVTGELFF,TGTGCCAGCAGCTCCCTCACGCGGACAGGGGTCACCGGGGAGCTGTTTTTT
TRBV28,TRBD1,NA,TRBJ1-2,CASSAQGPNGYTF,TGTGCCAGCAGTGCACAGGGGCCTAATGGCTACACCTTC
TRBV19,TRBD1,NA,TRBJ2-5,CASSLTGTETQYF,TGTGCCAGTAGCCTGACAGGGACGGAGACCCAGTACTTC
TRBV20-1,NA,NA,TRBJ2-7,CSASLRYEQYF,TGCAGTGCTAGTTTGCGTTACGAGCAGTACTTC
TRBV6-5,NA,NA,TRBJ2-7,CASSSTGAYEQYF,TGTGCCAGCAGTTCGACAGGTGCCTACGAGCAGTACTTC
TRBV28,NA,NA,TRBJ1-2,CASSFQGGWGYTF,TGTGCCAGCAGTTTTCAGGGAGGTTGGGGCTACACCTTC